These 23 T cell receptor beta chains were sequenced from one sample in a study of T cells in Graves' hyperthyroidism and ophthalmopathy (dated by TCRdb to the late 2010s). The library was built by means of multiplex PCR. Sequenced on an Illumina HiSeq 2000. TCR beta CDR3 regions were amplified from RNA transcripts. The first round of RT-PCR for the TCR CDR3 was performed with the HTBI primer set and the Qiagen OneStep RT-PCR kit. Clones were called with MiXCR by TCRdb after fastp trimmed the public reads at Q25, and only in-frame beta chains were retained. Entries that share a CDR3 protein sequence are merged under the most common genes and DNA. Counted in this sample were approximately 360,000 distinct CDR3 sequences; 20% to 25% of them appeared once. 70% to 75% of the sample rests with the top ten. The sample was blood. These receptors were collected from a man aged 50 to 60 with Graves' hyperthyroidism.

The rearrangement joins TRBV28 to TRBJ2-5; D tentatively fits TRBD1 or TRBD2 (7 bases each). Trimming left V 6 bases short and J 2 bases short, with 16 bases between. This CDR3 comprises 15 residues. Germline CDR1 is MDHEN and CDR2 is SYDVKM. The CDR3 region has the DNA TGTGCCAGCAGATCGGGGAGGGGGCTTCAAGAGACCCAGTACTTC. Its protein is CASRSGRGLQETQYF.

The V gene is TRBV11-2, the J gene TRBJ1-6, with TRBD1 as a possible D gene (5 bases). The length of the CDR3 is 15 residues. The V gene's germline CDR1 is SGHAT and CDR2 FQNNGV. Trimming cost V 1 base and J 9 bases, with 13 bases left between them. The CDR3 protein is CASSLAGGGGSPLHF. The CDR3 nucleotides read TGTGCCAGCAGCTTAGCGGGGGGAGGCGGTTCACCCCTCCACTTT.

This chain links TRBV5-1 with TRBJ2-2; weak D call: TRBD2 (6 bases). Germline V gives CDR1 SGHRS, CDR2 YFSETQ. Trimming stripped 2 bases from V and 9 bases from J, with 17 bases between. This CDR3 spans 15 amino acids. For the CDR3, the DNA is TGCGCCAGCAGCTTATCCGAAGGGCGGGAACGGGAGCTGTTTTTT. Its protein is CASSLSEGRERELFF. Full variable domain (rest looked up from reference TRBV5-1 and TRBJ2-2): KAGVTQTPRYLIKTRGQQVTLSCSPISGHRSVSWYQQTPGQGLQFLFEYFSETQRNKGNFPGRFSGRQFSNSRSEMNVSTLELGDSALYLCASSLSEGRERELFFGEGSRLTVL.

This chain joins TRBV6-1 and TRBJ2-3; D is unclear. The CDR3 runs to 14 residues. Germline V lookup: CDR1 MNHNS, CDR2 SASEGT. Trimming pared 7 bases from V and 1 base from J, leaving 12 bases between. CDR3 sequence reads: CASKGAPGTDTQYF. The CDR3 DNA reads as TGTGCCAGCAAAGGCGCACCAGGCACAGATACGCAGTATTTT.

The CDR3 DNA follows: TGTGCCAGCAGCCTCCGTCGGAAGGAAGAGACCCAGTACTTC. As protein: CASSLRRKEETQYF. The V and J genes are TRBV3-1 and TRBJ2-5; D is uncertain. Germline V CDR1 and CDR2: LGHDT, YNNKEL (reference sequence). V was pared by 4 bases and J by 3 bases, with 12 bases between. The CDR3 covers 14 residues.

This clonotype was picked up many times. This sequence joins TRBV7-3 and TRBJ1-1; a weak D match, TRBD1 (6 bases). In germline, CDR1 is SGHTA, CDR2 FQGTGA. The CDR3 spans 16 residues. Trimming left V 3 bases short and J 0 bases short, with 14 bases between. Here the CDR3 reads CASSFGPGGMNTEAFF. CDR3 nucleotides: TGTGCCAGCAGCTTTGGACCGGGGGGCATGAACACTGAAGCTTTCTTT.

As to this clonotype: A read error may be the cause here, since a much bigger clone is one base away. CDR3 DNA: TGTGCCAGCAGTCCCTTCACAGACACCGGGGAGCTGTATTTT. Translating it yields CASSPFTDTGELYF. The chain uses TRBV11-2 and TRBJ2-2; the D gene is possibly TRBD2 (5 bases). Germline loops: CDR1 SGHAT, CDR2 FQNNGV. The CDR3 contains 14 residues.

The V gene is TRBV3-1, the J gene TRBJ2-7; D not certain. The germline V and J ends were trimmed by 0 bases and 1 base, with 10 bases remaining between them. Germline V gene data show CDR1 as LGHDT and CDR2 as YNNKEL (reference sequence). The CDR3 loop spans 15 amino acids. The CDR3 here is CASSQEAIRSYEQYF. The CDR3 DNA is TGTGCCAGCAGCCAAGAGGCTATACGATCCTACGAGCAGTACTTC.

Many counts were recorded for this clonotype. The V call is TRBV7-3, the J call TRBJ2-1, with D unclear. CDR1 and CDR2 from the germline V gene are SGHTA and FQGTGA. With 5 bases removed from V and 4 bases from J, the gap between germline ends came to 12 bases. The CDR3 is 14 amino acids. CDR3 DNA: TGTGCCAGCAGCACGGCAAGCGAGTACAATGAGCAGTTCTTC. This gives the protein CASSTASEYNEQFF.

The gene calls are TRBV10-3 and TRBJ1-2; D possibly corresponds to TRBD1 (5 bases). Trimming took off 3 bases at V and 6 bases at J, with 14 bases between the two ends. The CDR3 is made up of 14 amino acids. Germline V gives CDR1 ENHRY, CDR2 SYGVKD. CDR3 sequence reads: CAISDRGGDDGYTF. The CDR3 DNA follows: TGTGCCATCAGTGACCGCGGAGGGGATGATGGCTACACCTTC.

The rearrangement joins TRBV11-2 to TRBJ2-3, with 9 positions matching TRBD2. Germline loops: CDR1 SGHAT, CDR2 FQNNGV. The J segment lost 11 bases and the V segment lost 1 base, leaving 1 base of the junction unmatched. CDR3 length equals 12 residues. Written as DNA, the CDR3 is TGTGCCAGCAGCTTAGGAGCGGGGGGGCAGTATTTT. It codes for CASSLGAGGQYF.

Notes on this clonotype: With a much larger clone just one base away, this may be a read error. The genes are TRBV5-1 and TRBJ1-1; 7 bases align to TRBD1. CDR1 and CDR2 from the germline V gene are SGHRS and YFSETQ. This CDR3 is built from 14 residues. CDR3 in amino acids: CAGSSTGTNTEAFF. The CDR3 nucleotides read TGCGCCGGCAGCTCGACAGGGACGAACACTGAAGCTTTCTTT.

The table lists this clonotype with many counts. V usage is TRBV20-1 and J usage is TRBJ2-7; no firm D call. The V gene's germline CDR1 is DFQATT and CDR2 SNEGSKA (reference sequence). V was cut by 0 bases and J by 4 bases, with 10 bases left in between. The CDR3 extends over 13 amino acids. For the CDR3, the DNA is TGCAGTGCTAGAGAGTTTGACAAGTACGAGCAGTACTTC. Translation gives CSAREFDKYEQYF.

This chain uses TRBV7-9 with TRBJ2-3; the D is unclear. The ends were cut back, 3 bases at V and 10 bases at J, with 20 bases in the middle. The CDR3 loop spans 15 amino acids. Germline V CDR1 and CDR2: SEHNR, FQNEAQ (reference sequence). Written as DNA, the CDR3 is TGTGCCAGCAGCTTCTGGGAAACCATGCCCACGCCGCAGTATTTT. Translating gives CASSFWETMPTPQYF.

This clonotype was seen only a few times. CDR3 DNA sequence: TGTGCCAGCAGCCGCCTGGGACAGGGCGAAGAGACCCAGTACTTC. This gives the protein CASSRLGQGEETQYF. The chain couples TRBV14 to TRBJ2-5; 9 bases align to TRBD1. Losses at the gene ends were 4 bases for V and 3 bases for J; bases not matched to a gene: 6. Germline CDR1 is SGHDN and CDR2 is FVKESK. The CDR3 has 15 residues. The whole variable domain, remainder taken from reference TRBV14 and TRBJ2-5, is EAGVTQFPSHSVIEKGQTVTLRCDPISGHDNLYWYRRVMGKEIKFLLHFVKESKQDESGMPNNRFLAERTGGTYSTLKVQPAELEDSGVYFCASSRLGQGEETQYFGPGTRLLVL.

The chain links TRBV30 to TRBJ2-7; 9 bases match TRBD2. The CDR3 totals 14 residues. Germline CDR1 reads GTSNPN; CDR2 reads SVGIG (reference sequence). V lost 2 bases and J lost 2; bases outside the gene matches: 4. Here the CDR3 reads CAWSWLAGPYEQYF. The DNA for the CDR3 is TGTGCCTGGAGTTGGCTAGCGGGGCCCTACGAGCAGTACTTC.

The rearrangement joins TRBV9 to TRBJ2-1; 9 positions match TRBD1. This CDR3 is built from 15 residues. The V and J ends lost 3 bases and 4 bases, in that order; junction bases with no gene match: 5. CDR1 is SGDLS, CDR2 YYNGEE, per germline. The CDR3 region is CASSAGQGSYNEQFF. As DNA, the CDR3 is TGTGCCAGCAGCGCGGGACAGGGAAGTTACAATGAGCAGTTCTTC. The full variable domain, rest sourced from reference TRBV9 and TRBJ2-1, is DSGVTQTPKHLITATGQRVTLRCSPRSGDLSVYWYQQSLDQGLQFLIQYYNGEERAKGNILERFSAQQFPDLHSELNLSSLELGDSALYFCASSAGQGSYNEQFFGPGTRLTVL.

This clonotype was seen only a few times. The gene calls are TRBV2 and TRBJ2-6; D is possibly TRBD1 (5 bases). This CDR3 comprises 14 residues. Per the germline V gene, CDR1 is SNHLY and CDR2 is FYNNEI. Trimming removed 5 bases at V and 1 base at J, with 6 bases between. In DNA form, the CDR3 reads TGTGCCAGCAGTAGACAGTCTGGGGCCAACGTCCTGACTTTC. Translation: CASSRQSGANVLTF.

This clonotype was recorded a few times. The J gene is TRBJ2-5, the V gene TRBV2, with D tentatively TRBD2 (6 bases). V lost 4 bases to trimming and J lost 2 bases, with 17 bases between them. The CDR3 has 16 residues. The germline CDR1 and CDR2 sequences are SNHLY and FYNNEI. In DNA, the CDR3 is TGTGCCAGCAGTGGAGCGGCGGTGGGGGGTCAAGAGACCCAGTACTTC. Protein product: CASSGAAVGGQETQYF.

This clonotype was seen ten or more times. V and J are TRBV28 and TRBJ1-1, with a tentative D call TRBD1 (6 bases). Trimming shortened V by 8 bases and J by 0 bases, and 16 bases separated the two germline ends. There are 15 residues in the CDR3. Germline V lookup: CDR1 MDHEN, CDR2 SYDVKM. The chain's CDR3 is CASVLTGRMNTEAFF. In DNA, the CDR3 is TGTGCCAGCGTCTTAACAGGGAGGATGAACACTGAAGCTTTCTTT.

This clonotype was seen just once. At one boundary the junction diverges from the germline segment, which might be a read error. The chain uses TRBV10-3 and TRBJ1-4; 7 positions match TRBD1. This CDR3 comprises 14 residues. The V gene's germline CDR1 is ENHRY and CDR2 SYGVKD. The CDR3 nucleotides are TGTGCCATCAGTGCGGACAGGACTAAGGAAAAACTGTTTTTT. Amino acids: CAISADRTKEKLFF.

The chain has TRBV7-3 and TRBJ1-5; D call uncertain. Between the trimmed V and J ends, which lost 2 bases and 6 bases, there was a span of 8 bases. The CDR3 is made up of 13 amino acids. Per germline, CDR1 SGHTA and CDR2 FQGTGA. CDR3 protein: CASSLGPAQPQHF. CDR3 bases: TGTGCCAGCAGCTTAGGGCCGGCTCAGCCCCAGCATTTT. The whole variable domain, filled in from reference TRBV7-3 and TRBJ1-5, reads GAGVSQTPSNKVTEKGKYVELRCDPISGHTALYWYRQSLGQGPEFLIYFQGTGAADDSGLPNDRFFAVRPEGSVSTLKIQRTERGDSAVYLCASSLGPAQPQHFGDGTRLSIL.

In this sample, this clonotype turned up many times. The V and J genes are TRBV7-2 and TRBJ2-2; 7 bases match TRBD2. The CDR3 loop spans 16 amino acids. Germline CDR1 is SGHTA and CDR2 is FQGNSA. After removal of 2 bases from V and 4 bases from J, the junction contained 7 bases not matched to a gene. The CDR3 sequence: CASSLRSPGGTGELFF. CDR3 DNA: TGTGCCAGCAGCTTAAGGTCTCCGGGGGGCACCGGGGAGCTGTTTTTT. Supplemented by reference TRBV7-2 and TRBJ2-2, the full variable domain reads GAGVSQSPSNKVTEKGKDVELRCDPISGHTALYWYRQSLGQGLEFLIYFQGNSAPDKSGLPSDRFSAERTGGSVSTLTIQRTQQEDSAVYLCASSLRSPGGTGELFFGEGSRLTVL.